This T cell receptor (beta chain) was profiled in a study of identical twins. Study-level results: Within twin pairs, the out-of-frame alpha sequences they shared showed excess low generation probability.

TCRdb ran MiXCR on the 5' RACE reads and lists one entry per CDR3 protein. Of fewer than 900,000 distinct CDR3 sequences listed, roughly 18% are singletons. In this sample, this clonotype turned up a few times. Its antigen is unidentified. These records were also assigned to another study, of T cells expressing NK-cell markers.

The sample was PBMCs. This TCR came from a woman aged 18-29 years in good health.

This chain's CDR3 is CASSLAVAGYYEQYF. CDR3 sequence (DNA): TGTGCCAGCAGCTTAGCTGTAGCGGGATACTACGAGCAGTACTTC. This rearrangement joins TRBV11-2 to TRBJ2-7; 8 bases match TRBD2. The germline gives CDR1 SGHAT, CDR2 FQNNGV. The CDR3 is 15 residues long. The V and J ends lost 1 base and 3 bases, in that order; junction bases with no gene match: 5.